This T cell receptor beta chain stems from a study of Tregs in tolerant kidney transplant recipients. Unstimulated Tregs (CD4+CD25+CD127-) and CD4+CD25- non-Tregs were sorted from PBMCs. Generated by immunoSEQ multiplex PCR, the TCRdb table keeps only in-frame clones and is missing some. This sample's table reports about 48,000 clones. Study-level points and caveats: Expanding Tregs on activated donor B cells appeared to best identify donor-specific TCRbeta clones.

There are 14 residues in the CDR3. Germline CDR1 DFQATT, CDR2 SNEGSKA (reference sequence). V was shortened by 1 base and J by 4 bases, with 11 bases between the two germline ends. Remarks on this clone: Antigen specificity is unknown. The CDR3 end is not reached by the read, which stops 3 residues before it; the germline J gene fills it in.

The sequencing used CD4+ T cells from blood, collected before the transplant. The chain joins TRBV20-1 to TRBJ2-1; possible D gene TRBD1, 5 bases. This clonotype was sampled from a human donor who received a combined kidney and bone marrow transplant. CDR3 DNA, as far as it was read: TGCAGTGCTAGAGTCCCAAGACAGTACAATGAG. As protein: CSARVPRQYNE. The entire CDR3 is CSARVPRQYNEQFF.